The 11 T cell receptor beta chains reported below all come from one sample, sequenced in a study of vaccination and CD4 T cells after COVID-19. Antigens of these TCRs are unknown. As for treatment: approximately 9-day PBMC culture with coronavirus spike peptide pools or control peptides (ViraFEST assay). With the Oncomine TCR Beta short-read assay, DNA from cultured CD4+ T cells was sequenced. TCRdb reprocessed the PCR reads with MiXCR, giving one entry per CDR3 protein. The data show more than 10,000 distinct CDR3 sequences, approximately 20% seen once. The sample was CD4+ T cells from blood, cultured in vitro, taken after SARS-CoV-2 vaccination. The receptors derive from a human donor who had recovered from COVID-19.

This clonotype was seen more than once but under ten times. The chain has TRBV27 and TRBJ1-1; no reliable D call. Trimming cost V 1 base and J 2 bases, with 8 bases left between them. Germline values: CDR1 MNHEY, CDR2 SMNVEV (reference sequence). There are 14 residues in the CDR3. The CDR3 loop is CASSLLQPNTEAFF. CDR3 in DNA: TGTGCCAGCAGTTTATTACAGCCCAACACTGAAGCTTTCTTT.

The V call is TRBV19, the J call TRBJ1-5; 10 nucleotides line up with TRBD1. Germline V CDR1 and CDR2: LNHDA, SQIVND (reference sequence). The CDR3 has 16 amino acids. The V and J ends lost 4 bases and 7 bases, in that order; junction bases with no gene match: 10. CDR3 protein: CASSKFRDRGGQPQHF. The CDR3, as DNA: TGTGCCAGTAGTAAATTTAGGGACAGGGGCGGACAGCCCCAGCATTTT.

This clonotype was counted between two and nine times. CDR3 DNA sequence: TGTGCCACCAGTGATCGGGACAGGGCCCACTCTGGGGCCAACGTCCTGACTTTC. Its protein product is CATSDRDRAHSGANVLTF. The chain recombines TRBV24-1 with TRBJ2-6; TRBD1 aligns across 9 bases. The ends lost 3 bases at V and 0 bases at J; junction bases unmatched: 5. The CDR3 spans 18 residues. Per germline, CDR1 KGHDR and CDR2 SFDVKD.

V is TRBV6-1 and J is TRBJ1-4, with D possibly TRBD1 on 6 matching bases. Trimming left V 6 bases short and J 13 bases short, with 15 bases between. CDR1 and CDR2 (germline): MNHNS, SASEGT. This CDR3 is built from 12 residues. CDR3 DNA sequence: TGTGCCAGCAGGGGCAGTCAGGGGTTACTGTTTTTT. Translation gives CASRGSQGLLFF.

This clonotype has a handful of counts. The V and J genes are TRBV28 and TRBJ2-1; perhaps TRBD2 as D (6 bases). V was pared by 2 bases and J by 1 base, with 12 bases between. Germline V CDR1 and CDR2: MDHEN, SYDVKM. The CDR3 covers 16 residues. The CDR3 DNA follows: TGTGCCAGCAGTTTAGCGGGGTCCCTTTCCTACAATGAGCAGTTCTTC. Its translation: CASSLAGSLSYNEQFF.

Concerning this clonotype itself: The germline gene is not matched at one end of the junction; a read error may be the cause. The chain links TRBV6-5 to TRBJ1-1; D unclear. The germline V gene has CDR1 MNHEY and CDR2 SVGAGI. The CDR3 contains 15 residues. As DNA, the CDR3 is TGTGCCAGCACTTACGGAGGGAATATGAACACTGAAGCTTTCTTT. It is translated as CASTYGGNMNTEAFF.

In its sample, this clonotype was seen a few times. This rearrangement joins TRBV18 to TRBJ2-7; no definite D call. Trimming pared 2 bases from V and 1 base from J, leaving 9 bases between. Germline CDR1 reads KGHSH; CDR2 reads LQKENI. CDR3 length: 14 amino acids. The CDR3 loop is CASSPWTESYEQYF. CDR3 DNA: TGTGCCAGCTCACCATGGACGGAATCCTACGAGCAGTACTTC.

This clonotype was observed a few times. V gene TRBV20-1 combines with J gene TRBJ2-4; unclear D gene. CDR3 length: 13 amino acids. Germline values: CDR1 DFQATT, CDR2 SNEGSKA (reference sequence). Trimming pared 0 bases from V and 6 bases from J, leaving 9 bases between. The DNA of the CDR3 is TGCAGTGCTAGAGATCACAGCCGAAACATTCAGTACTTC. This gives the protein CSARDHSRNIQYF.

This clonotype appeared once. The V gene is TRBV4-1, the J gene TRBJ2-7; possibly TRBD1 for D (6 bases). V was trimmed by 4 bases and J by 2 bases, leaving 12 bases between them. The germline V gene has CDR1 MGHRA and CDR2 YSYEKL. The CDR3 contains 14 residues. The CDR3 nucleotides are TGCGCCAGCAGCCTCCGGGACACCACCTACGAGCAGTACTTC. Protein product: CASSLRDTTYEQYF.

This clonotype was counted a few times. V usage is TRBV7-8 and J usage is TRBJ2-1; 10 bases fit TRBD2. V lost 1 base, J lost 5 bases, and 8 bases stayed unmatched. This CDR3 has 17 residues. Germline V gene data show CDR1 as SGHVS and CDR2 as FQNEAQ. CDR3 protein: CASSLGLAGASDNEQFF. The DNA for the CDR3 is TGTGCCAGCAGCTTAGGGCTAGCGGGAGCATCAGACAATGAGCAGTTCTTC.

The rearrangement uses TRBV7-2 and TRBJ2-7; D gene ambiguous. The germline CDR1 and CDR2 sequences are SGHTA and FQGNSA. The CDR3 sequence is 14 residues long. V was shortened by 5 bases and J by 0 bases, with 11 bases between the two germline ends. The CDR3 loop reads CASSQVGRSYEQYF. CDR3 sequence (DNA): TGTGCCAGCAGCCAGGTGGGCCGCTCCTACGAGCAGTACTTC.